Listed here are 14 T cell receptor beta chains from one sample, sequenced in a study of cytomegalovirus exposure and HLA in healthy donors. A multiplex PCR was run with 60 Vbeta primers and 13 Jbeta primers. Sequencing used immunoSEQ multiplex PCR; TCRdb keeps in-frame clones, though not all of them. In the table there are about 130,000 clones, 70% to 75% of which are singletons. Sequencing was done on a sample of PBMCs. The origin of the receptors is a woman in her forties in good health and CMV-seropositive.

CDR3 DNA sequence: TGTGCCAGCAGCCCGAGAGGAGGGCCCGGGGAGCTGTTTTTT. It encodes CASSPRGGPGELFF. This sequence joins TRBV9 and TRBJ2-2; weak D call: TRBD2 (6 bases). V was shortened by 4 bases and J by 6 bases, with 13 bases between the two germline ends. The length of the CDR3 is 14 residues. Germline values: CDR1 SGDLS, CDR2 YYNGEE.

V usage is TRBV29-1 and J usage is TRBJ1-2; TRBD1 is a possible D gene (6 bases). The V gene lost 4 bases and the J gene lost 7 bases, with 19 bases spanning the gap. In germline, CDR1 is SQVTM, CDR2 ANQGSEA. The CDR3 sequence is 14 residues long. CDR3 sequence (DNA): TGCAGCGTTGTTTCGGGGGGCAGGTTGGGTGGCTACACCTTC. It yields the protein CSVVSGGRLGGYTF.

The gene calls are TRBV7-8 and TRBJ1-2; a weak D match, TRBD1 (6 bases). V was trimmed by 8 bases and J by 4 bases, leaving 14 bases between them. This CDR3 comprises 13 residues. CDR1 and CDR2 from the germline V gene are SGHVS and FQNEAQ. CDR3 sequence (DNA): TGTGCCAGCTCACAGGGAACGGGCTATGGCTACACCTTC. This codes for CASSQGTGYGYTF.

The V gene is TRBV30, the J gene TRBJ1-3; the D is unclear. V lost 3 bases to trimming and J lost 7 bases, with 13 bases between them. This CDR3 region has 13 residues. Germline V gene data show CDR1 as GTSNPN and CDR2 as SVGIG (reference sequence). CDR3: CAWREGIQNTIYF. In DNA, the CDR3 is TGTGCCTGGAGGGAGGGAATTCAGAACACCATATATTTT.

The CDR3 DNA is TGTGCCAGCAGCTTAGGGGTCGGGAGAACGTACGAGCAGTACTTC. Amino acids: CASSLGVGRTYEQYF. The chain recombines TRBV7-6 with TRBJ2-7; D is possibly TRBD2 (6 bases). V lost 1 base to trimming and J lost 4 bases, with 14 bases between them. The length of the CDR3 is 15 residues. Germline CDR1 reads SGHVS; CDR2 reads FNYEAQ.

The chain couples TRBV6-1 to TRBJ1-4; D is unresolved. Trimming left V 1 base short and J 7 bases short, with 7 bases between. This CDR3 has 13 amino acids. Germline V gene lookup returns CDR1 MNHNS and CDR2 SASEGT. The CDR3 loop reads CASSEGRPEKLFF. The DNA of the CDR3 is TGTGCCAGCAGTGAAGGTCGTCCTGAAAAACTGTTTTTT.

This clone appeared a single time. The chain employs TRBV28 and TRBJ1-1; D gene uncertain. V lost 7 bases and J lost 2, with 11 bases in between. The CDR3 spans 13 residues. Germline values: CDR1 MDHEN, CDR2 SYDVKM. The CDR3 loop is CASNPTKNTEAFF. Written as DNA, the CDR3 is TGTGCCAGCAACCCGACAAAAAACACTGAAGCTTTCTTT.

The chain links TRBV9 to TRBJ2-5; the match to TRBD1 covers 10 bases. Per the germline V gene, CDR1 is SGDLS and CDR2 is YYNGEE. V shed 3 bases, J shed 2 bases, and the junction held 4 bases outside the gene matches. There are 15 residues in the CDR3. For the CDR3, the DNA is TGTGCCAGCAGCGCGGGACAGGGGCAACAAGAGACCCAGTACTTC. It is translated as CASSAGQGQQETQYF. Using reference TRBV9 and TRBJ2-5 for the parts outside the CDR3, the full variable domain is DSGVTQTPKHLITATGQRVTLRCSPRSGDLSVYWYQQSLDQGLQFLIQYYNGEERAKGNILERFSAQQFPDLHSELNLSSLELGDSALYFCASSAGQGQQETQYFGPGTRLLVL.

The chain has TRBV9 and TRBJ1-2; 11 bases agree with TRBD1. CDR3 length: 15 amino acids. Germline V gene sequence: CDR1 SGDLS, CDR2 YYNGEE. V trimming: 3 bases; J trimming: 5 bases; junction bases outside the gene matches: 6. Here the CDR3 DNA reads TGTGCCAGCAGCGCCAGGACAGGGGGCGCTTATGGCTACACCTTC. Amino acids: CASSARTGGAYGYTF. Filled out from reference TRBV9 and TRBJ1-2, the complete variable domain reads DSGVTQTPKHLITATGQRVTLRCSPRSGDLSVYWYQQSLDQGLQFLIQYYNGEERAKGNILERFSAQQFPDLHSELNLSSLELGDSALYFCASSARTGGAYGYTFGSGTRLTVV.

The V and J genes are TRBV9 and TRBJ2-7; D is ambiguous. V was pared by 0 bases and J by 0 bases, with 10 bases between. The CDR3 is 15 amino acids. From germline, CDR1 is SGDLS and CDR2 YYNGEE. The CDR3 nucleotides are TGTGCCAGCAGCGTAGCCGGCTACAGCTCCTACGAGCAGTACTTC. This gives the protein CASSVAGYSSYEQYF. The full variable domain, rest sourced from reference TRBV9 and TRBJ2-7, is DSGVTQTPKHLITATGQRVTLRCSPRSGDLSVYWYQQSLDQGLQFLIQYYNGEERAKGNILERFSAQQFPDLHSELNLSSLELGDSALYFCASSVAGYSSYEQYFGPGTRLTVT.

The rearrangement uses TRBV29-1 and TRBJ1-3; TRBD1 matches 9 bases. V was pared by 7 bases and J by 4 bases, with 8 bases of the junction left unmatched. Per germline, CDR1 SQVTM and CDR2 ANQGSEA. The CDR3 loop spans 14 amino acids. CDR3 amino acids: CSAGTGQAGNTIYF. The CDR3 coding sequence is TGCAGCGCTGGGACAGGGCAGGCCGGAAACACCATATATTTT.

The table lists this clone with many counts. The chain couples TRBV14 to TRBJ2-1; D gene uncertain. This CDR3 is built from 14 residues. Trimming stripped 3 bases from V and 0 bases from J, with 6 bases between. Germline-derived CDR1 and CDR2 are SGHDN and FVKESK. In DNA form, the CDR3 reads TGTGCCAGCAGCCACGAGAGCTCCTACAATGAGCAGTTCTTC. Amino acids: CASSHESSYNEQFF.

Only one count was recorded for this clone. The V call is TRBV4-2, the J call TRBJ1-4; D gene unclear. The CDR3 consists of 17 residues. Germline CDR1 LGHNA, CDR2 YNFKEQ. The V end lost 3 bases, the J end lost 1 base, and 15 bases lay between the germline ends. This CDR3 is CASSQALLGETNEKLFF. CDR3 DNA sequence: TGTGCCAGCAGCCAGGCCCTTTTAGGAGAAACTAATGAAAAACTGTTTTTT.

The chain has TRBV19 and TRBJ1-2, with D maybe TRBD1 (5 bases). V gave up 5 bases and J gave up 4 bases, with 17 bases separating them. CDR1 and CDR2 from the germline V gene are LNHDA and SQIVND (reference sequence). CDR3 length: 15 residues. CDR3 nucleotide sequence: TGTGCCAGTAGTGTCTATATTAGCGGGGGCTATGGCTACACCTTC. Its protein is CASSVYISGGYGYTF.